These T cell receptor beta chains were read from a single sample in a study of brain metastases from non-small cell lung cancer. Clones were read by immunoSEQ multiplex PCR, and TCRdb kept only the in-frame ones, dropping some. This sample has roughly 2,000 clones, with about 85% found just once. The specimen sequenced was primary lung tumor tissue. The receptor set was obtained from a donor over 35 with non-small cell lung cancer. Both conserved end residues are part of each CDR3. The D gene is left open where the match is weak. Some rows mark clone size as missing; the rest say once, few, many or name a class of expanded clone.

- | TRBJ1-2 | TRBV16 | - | CASSHGSRFGIGYTF | TGTGCCAGCAGCCATGGGTCCAGGTTCGGAATCGGCTACACCTTC
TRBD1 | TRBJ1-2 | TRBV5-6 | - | CASSLGTGISNYGYTF | TGTGCCAGCAGCTTGGGGACAGGGATAAGTAACTATGGCTACACCTTC
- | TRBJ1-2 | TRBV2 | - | CASSDLARNYGYTF | TGTGCCAGCAGTGATCTAGCCAGAAACTATGGCTACACCTTC
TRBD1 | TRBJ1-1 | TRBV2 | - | CAWDRPNTEAFF | TGTGCCTGGGACAGGCCGAACACTGAAGCTTTCTTT
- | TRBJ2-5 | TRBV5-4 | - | CASKSTKQEETQYF | TGTGCCAGCAAGAGTACCAAGCAAGAAGAGACCCAGTACTTC
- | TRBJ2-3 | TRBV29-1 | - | CSARRPYTQYF | TGCAGCGCGCGACGACCCTATACGCAGTATTTT
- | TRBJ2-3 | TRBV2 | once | CASSVRGGRTDTQYF | TGTGCCAGCAGTGTACGGGGTGGGAGGACAGATACGCAGTATTTT
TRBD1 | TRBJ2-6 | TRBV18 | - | CASSPGQGTGANVLTF | TGTGCCAGTTCCCCGGGACAGGGAACTGGGGCCAACGTCCTGACTTTC
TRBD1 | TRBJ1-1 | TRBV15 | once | CATSPAGLDRGIGAFF | TGTGCCACCAGCCCGGCTGGACTTGACAGGGGAATCGGAGCTTTCTTT
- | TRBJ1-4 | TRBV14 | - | CASSQLRAANEKLFF | TGTGCCAGCAGCCAGCTGAGGGCAGCTAATGAAAAACTGTTTTTT
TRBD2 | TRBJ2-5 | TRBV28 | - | CASRSPGGQGWGTQYF | TGTGCCAGCAGAAGCCCGGGGGGGCAGGGTTGGGGAACCCAGTACTTC
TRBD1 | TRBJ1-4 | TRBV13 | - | CASRPRTGDEKLFF | TGTGCCAGCAGGCCCAGGACAGGGGATGAAAAACTGTTTTTT
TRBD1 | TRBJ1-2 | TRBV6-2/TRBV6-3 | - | CASSYPGQGHYGYTF | TGTGCCAGCAGTTACCCGGGACAGGGGCACTATGGCTACACCTTC
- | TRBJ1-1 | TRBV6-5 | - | CASSPTGGYTEAFF | TGTGCCAGCAGTCCCACGGGTGGGTACACTGAAGCTTTCTTT
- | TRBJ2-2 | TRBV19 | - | CASSRQSMGTGELFF | TGTGCCAGTAGTCGGCAAAGCATGGGCACCGGGGAGCTGTTTTTT
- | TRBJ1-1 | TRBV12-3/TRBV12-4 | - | CASSYLNTEAFF | TGTGCCAGCAGTTACTTAAACACTGAAGCTTTCTTT
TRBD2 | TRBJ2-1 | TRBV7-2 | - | CASNPSGGRNEQFF | TGTGCCAGCAATCCTAGCGGGGGGAGGAATGAGCAGTTCTTC
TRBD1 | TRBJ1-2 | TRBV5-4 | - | CASSLVDRAYGYTF | TGTGCCAGCAGCTTGGTAGACAGGGCCTATGGCTACACCTTC
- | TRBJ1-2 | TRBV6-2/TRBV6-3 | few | CASSYGEGRNTF | TGTGCCAGCAGTTATGGCGAGGGCCGAAACACCTTC
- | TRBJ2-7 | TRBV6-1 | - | CASSERTQGLYEQYF | TGTGCCAGCAGTGAACGGACACAGGGCCTTTACGAGCAGTACTTC
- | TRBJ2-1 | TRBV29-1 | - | CSVEGGDTYNEQFF | TGCAGCGTTGAGGGGGGTGACACCTACAATGAGCAGTTCTTC
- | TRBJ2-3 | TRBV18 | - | CASSPEQGSRSEYF | TGTGCCAGCTCACCAGAACAGGGTTCTAGGTCCGAGTATTTT
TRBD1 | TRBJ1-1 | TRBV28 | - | CASSAQGDHTEAFF | TGTGCCAGCAGTGCACAGGGGGACCACACTGAAGCTTTCTTT
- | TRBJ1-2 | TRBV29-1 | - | CSVAYYGYTF | TGCAGCGTCGCGTACTATGGCTACACCTTC
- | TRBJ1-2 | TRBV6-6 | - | CASSYPDPLDGYTF | TGTGCCAGCAGTTATCCCGACCCCCTGGATGGCTACACCTTC
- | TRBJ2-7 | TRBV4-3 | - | CASSQVVRHYEQYF | TGCGCCAGCAGCCAAGTTGTCAGGCACTACGAGCAGTACTTC
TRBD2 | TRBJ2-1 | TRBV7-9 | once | CASSFPPGLAGNEQFF | TGTGCCAGCAGCTTTCCCCCAGGACTAGCGGGGAATGAGCAGTTCTTC
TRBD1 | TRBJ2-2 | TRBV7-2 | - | CASSLRQGVETGELFF | TGTGCCAGCAGCTTAAGACAGGGGGTAGAAACCGGGGAGCTGTTTTTT
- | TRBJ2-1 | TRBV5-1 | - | CASSSVGPWDNEQFF | TGCGCCAGTAGCTCGGTCGGACCTTGGGACAATGAGCAGTTCTTC
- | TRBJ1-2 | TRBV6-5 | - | CASTPRGGTAGYTF | TGTGCCAGCACCCCTAGAGGAGGGACGGCGGGCTACACCTTC
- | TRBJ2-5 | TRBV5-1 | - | CASSVGSETQYF | TGCGCCAGCAGCGTTGGGTCGGAGACCCAGTACTTC
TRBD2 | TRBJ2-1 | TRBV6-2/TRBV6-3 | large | CASSYPGLNEQFF | TGTGCCAGCAGTTACCCGGGACTAAATGAGCAGTTCTTC
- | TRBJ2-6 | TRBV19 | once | CASSMPGQITSRANVLTF | TGTGCCAGTAGTATGCCTGGACAAATCACAAGTCGGGCCAACGTCCTGACTTTC
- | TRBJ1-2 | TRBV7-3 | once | CASSLHRVSFYGYTF | TGTGCCAGCAGCCTCCACAGAGTCTCCTTCTATGGCTACACCTTC
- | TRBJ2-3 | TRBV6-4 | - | CASSDSWDSTDTQYF | TGTGCCAGCAGTGACTCCTGGGACTCGACAGATACGCAGTATTTT